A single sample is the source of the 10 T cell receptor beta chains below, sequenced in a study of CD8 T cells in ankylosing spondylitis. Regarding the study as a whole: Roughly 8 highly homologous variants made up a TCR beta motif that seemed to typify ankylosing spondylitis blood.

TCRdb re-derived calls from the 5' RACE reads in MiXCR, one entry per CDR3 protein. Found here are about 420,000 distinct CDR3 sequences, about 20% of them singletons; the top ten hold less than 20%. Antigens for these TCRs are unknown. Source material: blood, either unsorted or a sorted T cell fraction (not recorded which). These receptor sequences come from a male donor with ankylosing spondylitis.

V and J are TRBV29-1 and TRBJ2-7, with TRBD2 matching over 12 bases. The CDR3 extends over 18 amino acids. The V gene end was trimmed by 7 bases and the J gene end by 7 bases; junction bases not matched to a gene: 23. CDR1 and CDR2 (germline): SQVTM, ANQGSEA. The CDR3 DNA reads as TGCAGCGCTAGGACACAAAGGAGGCTAGCGGGAGGGCCGGGAGAGCAGTACTTC. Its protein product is CSARTQRRLAGGPGEQYF.

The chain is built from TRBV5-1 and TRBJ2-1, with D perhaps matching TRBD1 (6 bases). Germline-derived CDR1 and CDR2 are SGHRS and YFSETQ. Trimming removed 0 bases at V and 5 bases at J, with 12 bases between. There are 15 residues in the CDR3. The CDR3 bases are TGCGCCAGCAGCTTGGCGCACAGGGCGGACAATGAGCAGTTCTTC. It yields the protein CASSLAHRADNEQFF. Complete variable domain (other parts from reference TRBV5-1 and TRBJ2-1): KAGVTQTPRYLIKTRGQQVTLSCSPISGHRSVSWYQQTPGQGLQFLFEYFSETQRNKGNFPGRFSGRQFSNSRSEMNVSTLELGDSALYLCASSLAHRADNEQFFGPGTRLTVL.

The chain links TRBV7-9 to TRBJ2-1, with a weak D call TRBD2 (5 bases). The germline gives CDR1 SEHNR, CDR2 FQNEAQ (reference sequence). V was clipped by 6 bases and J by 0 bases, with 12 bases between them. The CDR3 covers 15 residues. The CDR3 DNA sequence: TGTGCCAGCAGGGCGGGTCCGAGCTCCTACAATGAGCAGTTCTTC. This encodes CASRAGPSSYNEQFF.

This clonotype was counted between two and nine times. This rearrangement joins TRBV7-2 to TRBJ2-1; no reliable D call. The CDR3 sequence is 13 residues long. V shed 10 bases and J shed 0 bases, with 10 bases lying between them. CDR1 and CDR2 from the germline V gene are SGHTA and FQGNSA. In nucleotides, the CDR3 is TGTGCCATAAGTGATACCTCCTACAATGAGCAGTTCTTC. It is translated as CAISDTSYNEQFF.

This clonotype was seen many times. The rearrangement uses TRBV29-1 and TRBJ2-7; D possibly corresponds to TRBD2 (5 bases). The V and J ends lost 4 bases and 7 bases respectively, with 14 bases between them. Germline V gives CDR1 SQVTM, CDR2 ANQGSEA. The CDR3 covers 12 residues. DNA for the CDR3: TGCAGCGTTGGACGGCTACCGGGAGAGCAGTACTTC. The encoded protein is CSVGRLPGEQYF.

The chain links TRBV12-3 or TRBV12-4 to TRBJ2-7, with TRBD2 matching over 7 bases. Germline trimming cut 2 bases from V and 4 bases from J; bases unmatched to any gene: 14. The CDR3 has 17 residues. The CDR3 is CASSLFWDYGGSYEQYF. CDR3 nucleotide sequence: TGTGCCAGCAGTTTATTTTGGGACTACGGCGGGAGTTACGAGCAGTACTTC.

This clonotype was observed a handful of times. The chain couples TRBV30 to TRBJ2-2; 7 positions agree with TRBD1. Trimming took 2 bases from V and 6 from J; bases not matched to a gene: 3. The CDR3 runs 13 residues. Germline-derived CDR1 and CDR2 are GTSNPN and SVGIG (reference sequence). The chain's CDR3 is CAWSLDRAGELFF. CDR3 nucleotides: TGTGCCTGGAGTCTAGACAGGGCCGGGGAGCTGTTTTTT.

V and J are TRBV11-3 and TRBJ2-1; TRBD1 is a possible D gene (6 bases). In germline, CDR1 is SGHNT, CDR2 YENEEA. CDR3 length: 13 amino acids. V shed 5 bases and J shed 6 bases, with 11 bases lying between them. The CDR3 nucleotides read TGTGCCAGCAGCCGTCCAGGGGTCAATGAGCAGTTCTTC. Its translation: CASSRPGVNEQFF.

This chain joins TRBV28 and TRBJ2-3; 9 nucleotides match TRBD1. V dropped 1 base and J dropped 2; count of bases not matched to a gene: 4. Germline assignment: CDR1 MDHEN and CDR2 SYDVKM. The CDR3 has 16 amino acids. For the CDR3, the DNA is TGTGCCAGCAGTTTATATGGGACAGGGCTCACAGATACGCAGTATTTT. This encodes CASSLYGTGLTDTQYF.

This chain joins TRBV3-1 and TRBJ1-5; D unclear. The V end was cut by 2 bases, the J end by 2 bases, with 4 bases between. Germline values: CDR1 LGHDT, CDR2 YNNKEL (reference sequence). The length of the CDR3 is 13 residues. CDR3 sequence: CASSQPGNQPQHF. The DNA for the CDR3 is TGTGCCAGCAGCCAACCTGGCAATCAGCCCCAGCATTTT.